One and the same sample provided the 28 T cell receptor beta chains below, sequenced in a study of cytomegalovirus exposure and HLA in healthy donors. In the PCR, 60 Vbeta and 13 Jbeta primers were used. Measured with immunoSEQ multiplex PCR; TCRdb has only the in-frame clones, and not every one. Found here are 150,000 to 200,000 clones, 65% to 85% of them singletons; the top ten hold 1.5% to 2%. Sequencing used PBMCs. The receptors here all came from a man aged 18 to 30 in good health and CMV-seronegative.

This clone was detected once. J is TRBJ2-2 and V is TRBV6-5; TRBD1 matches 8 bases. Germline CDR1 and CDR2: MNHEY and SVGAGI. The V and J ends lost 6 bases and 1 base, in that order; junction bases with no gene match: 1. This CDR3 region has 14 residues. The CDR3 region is CASRDRGNTGELFF. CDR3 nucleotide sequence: TGTGCCAGCAGAGACAGGGGGAACACCGGGGAGCTGTTTTTT.

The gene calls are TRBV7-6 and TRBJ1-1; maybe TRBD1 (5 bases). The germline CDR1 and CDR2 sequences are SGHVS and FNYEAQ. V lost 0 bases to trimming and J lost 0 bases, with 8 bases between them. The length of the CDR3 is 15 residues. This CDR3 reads CASSLAGGVNTEAFF. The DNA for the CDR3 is TGTGCCAGCAGCTTAGCTGGGGGGGTGAACACTGAAGCTTTCTTT.

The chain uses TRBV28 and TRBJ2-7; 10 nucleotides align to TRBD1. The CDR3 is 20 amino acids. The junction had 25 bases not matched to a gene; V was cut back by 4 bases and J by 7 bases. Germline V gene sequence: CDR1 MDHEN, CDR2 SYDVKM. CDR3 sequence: CASSSPGQGSKGRIFGEQYF. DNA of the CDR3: TGTGCCAGCAGTTCCCCGGGACAGGGGTCGAAGGGGAGGATCTTTGGAGAGCAGTACTTC.

CDR3 sequence reads: CASSSARTGRSNQPQHF. The DNA for the CDR3 is TGTGCCAGCAGCTCGGCTAGGACAGGCCGTAGCAATCAGCCCCAGCATTTT. The chain links TRBV5-6 to TRBJ1-5; 7 bases line up with TRBD1. The CDR3 has 17 residues. Germline CDR1 and CDR2: SGHDT and YYEEEE. The V segment lost 3 bases and the J segment 0 bases; nucleotides outside the gene matches: 9.

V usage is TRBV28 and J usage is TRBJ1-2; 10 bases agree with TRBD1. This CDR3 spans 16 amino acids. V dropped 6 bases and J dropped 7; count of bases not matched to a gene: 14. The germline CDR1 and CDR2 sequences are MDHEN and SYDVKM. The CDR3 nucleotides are TGTGCCAGCAGACTCCGGGACAGGGGATCATTTTTTGGCTACACCTTC. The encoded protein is CASRLRDRGSFFGYTF.

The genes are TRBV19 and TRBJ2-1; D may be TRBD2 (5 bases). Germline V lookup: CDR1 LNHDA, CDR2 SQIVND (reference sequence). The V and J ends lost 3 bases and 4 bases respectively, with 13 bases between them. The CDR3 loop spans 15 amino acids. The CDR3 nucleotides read TGTGCCAGTAGTATTGAGGGAGCCCAATACAATGAGCAGTTCTTC. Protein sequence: CASSIEGAQYNEQFF.

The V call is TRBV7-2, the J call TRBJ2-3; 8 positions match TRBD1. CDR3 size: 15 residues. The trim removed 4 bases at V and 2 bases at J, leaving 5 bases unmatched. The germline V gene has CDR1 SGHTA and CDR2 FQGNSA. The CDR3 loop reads CASSSDRANTDTQYF. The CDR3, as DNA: TGTGCCAGCAGCTCGGACAGGGCTAACACAGATACGCAGTATTTT.

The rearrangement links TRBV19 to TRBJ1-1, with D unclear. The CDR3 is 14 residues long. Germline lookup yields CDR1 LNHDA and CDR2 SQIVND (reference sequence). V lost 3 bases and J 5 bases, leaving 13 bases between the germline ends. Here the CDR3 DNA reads TGTGCCAGTAGTATGCGGGGTTCCCAAACTGAAGCTTTCTTT. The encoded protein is CASSMRGSQTEAFF. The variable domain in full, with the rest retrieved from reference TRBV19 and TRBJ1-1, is DGGITQSPKYLFRKEGQNVTLSCEQNLNHDAMYWYRQDPGQGLRLIYYSQIVNDFQKGDIAEGYSVSREKKESFPLTVTSAQKNPTAFYLCASSMRGSQTEAFFGQGTRLTVV.

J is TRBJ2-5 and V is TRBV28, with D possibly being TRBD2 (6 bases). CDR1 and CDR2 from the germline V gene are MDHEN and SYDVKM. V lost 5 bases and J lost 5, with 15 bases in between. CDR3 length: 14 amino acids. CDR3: CASSETRGGETQYF. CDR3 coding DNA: TGTGCCAGCAGTGAGACTAGGGGTGGGGAGACCCAGTACTTC. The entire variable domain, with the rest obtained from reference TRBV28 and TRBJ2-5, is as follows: DVKVTQSSRYLVKRTGEKVFLECVQDMDHENMFWYRQDPGLGLRLIYFSYDVKMKEKGDIPEGYSVSREKKERFSLILESASTNQTSMYLCASSETRGGETQYFGPGTRLLVL.

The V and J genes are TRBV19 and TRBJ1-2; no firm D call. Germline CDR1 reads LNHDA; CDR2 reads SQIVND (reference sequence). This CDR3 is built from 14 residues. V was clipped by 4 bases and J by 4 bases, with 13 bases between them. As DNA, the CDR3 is TGTGCCAGTAGTACGGCGGCAGTAAGCTATGGCTACACCTTC. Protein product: CASSTAAVSYGYTF. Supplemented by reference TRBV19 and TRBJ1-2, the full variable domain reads DGGITQSPKYLFRKEGQNVTLSCEQNLNHDAMYWYRQDPGQGLRLIYYSQIVNDFQKGDIAEGYSVSREKKESFPLTVTSAQKNPTAFYLCASSTAAVSYGYTFGSGTRLTVV.

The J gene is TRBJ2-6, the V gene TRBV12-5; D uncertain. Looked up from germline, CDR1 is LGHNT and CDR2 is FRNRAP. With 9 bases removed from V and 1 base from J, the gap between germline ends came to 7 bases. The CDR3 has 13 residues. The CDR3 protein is CASAKSGANVLTF. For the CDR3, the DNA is TGTGCTAGCGCGAAGTCTGGGGCCAACGTCCTGACTTTC. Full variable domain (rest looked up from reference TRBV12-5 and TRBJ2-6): DARVTQTPRHKVTEMGQEVTMRCQPILGHNTVFWYRQTMMQGLELLAYFRNRAPLDDSGMPKDRFSAEMPDATLATLKIQPSEPRDSAVYFCASAKSGANVLTFGAGSRLTVL.

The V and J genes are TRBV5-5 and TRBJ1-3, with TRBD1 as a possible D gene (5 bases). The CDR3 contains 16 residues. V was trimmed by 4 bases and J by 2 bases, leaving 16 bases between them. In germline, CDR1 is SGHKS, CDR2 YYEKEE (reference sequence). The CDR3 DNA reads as TGTGCCAGCAGCCCCCAGGGATTTGTAGCTGGAAACACCATATATTTT. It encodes CASSPQGFVAGNTIYF.

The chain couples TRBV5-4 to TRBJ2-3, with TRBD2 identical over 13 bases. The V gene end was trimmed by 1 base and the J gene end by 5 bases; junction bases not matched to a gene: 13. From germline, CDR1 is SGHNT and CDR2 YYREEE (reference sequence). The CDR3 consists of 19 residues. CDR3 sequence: CASSLPVTSGGPRRDTQYF. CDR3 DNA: TGTGCCAGCAGCTTGCCTGTGACTAGCGGGGGGCCCCGCAGAGATACGCAGTATTTT.

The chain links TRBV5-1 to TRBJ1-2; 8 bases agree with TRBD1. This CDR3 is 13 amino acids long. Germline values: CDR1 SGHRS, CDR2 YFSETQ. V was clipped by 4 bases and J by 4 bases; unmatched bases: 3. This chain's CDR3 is CASSGTGRYGYTF. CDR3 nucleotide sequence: TGCGCCAGCAGCGGGACAGGTCGCTATGGCTACACCTTC.

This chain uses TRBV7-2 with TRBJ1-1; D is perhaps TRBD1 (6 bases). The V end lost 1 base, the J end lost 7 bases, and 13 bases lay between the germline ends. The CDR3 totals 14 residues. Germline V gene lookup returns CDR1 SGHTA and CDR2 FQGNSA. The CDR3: CASSLVRLGGEAFF. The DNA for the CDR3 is TGTGCCAGCAGCTTAGTCCGGCTAGGGGGTGAAGCTTTCTTT.

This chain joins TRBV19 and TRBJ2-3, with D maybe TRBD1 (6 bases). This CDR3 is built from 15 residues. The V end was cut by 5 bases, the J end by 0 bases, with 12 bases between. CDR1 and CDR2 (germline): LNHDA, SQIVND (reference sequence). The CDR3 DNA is TGTGCCAGTAGTGACCCGGGACACAGCACAGATACGCAGTATTTT. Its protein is CASSDPGHSTDTQYF. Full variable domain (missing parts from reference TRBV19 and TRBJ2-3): DGGITQSPKYLFRKEGQNVTLSCEQNLNHDAMYWYRQDPGQGLRLIYYSQIVNDFQKGDIAEGYSVSREKKESFPLTVTSAQKNPTAFYLCASSDPGHSTDTQYFGPGTRLTVL.

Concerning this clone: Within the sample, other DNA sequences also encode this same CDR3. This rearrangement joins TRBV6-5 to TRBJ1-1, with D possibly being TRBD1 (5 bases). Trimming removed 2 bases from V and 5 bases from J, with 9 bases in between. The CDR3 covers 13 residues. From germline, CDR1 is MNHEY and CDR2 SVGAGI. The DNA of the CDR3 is TGTGCCAGCAGTTACAGGGGAGGGACTGAAGCTTTCTTT. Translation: CASSYRGGTEAFF.

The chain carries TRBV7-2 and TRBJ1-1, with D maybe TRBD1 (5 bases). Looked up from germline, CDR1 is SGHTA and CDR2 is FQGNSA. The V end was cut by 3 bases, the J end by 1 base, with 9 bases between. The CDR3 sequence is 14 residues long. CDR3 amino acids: CASSFRQTNTEAFF. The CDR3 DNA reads TGTGCCAGCAGCTTCCGACAGACGAACACTGAAGCTTTCTTT.

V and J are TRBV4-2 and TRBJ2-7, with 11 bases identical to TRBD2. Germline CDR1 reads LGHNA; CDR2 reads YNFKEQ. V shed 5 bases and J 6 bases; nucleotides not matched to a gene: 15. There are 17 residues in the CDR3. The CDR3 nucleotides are TGTGCCAGCAGCTCAACTAGCGGGGGCCACCGTCGTGTCGAGCAGTACTTC. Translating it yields CASSSTSGGHRRVEQYF.

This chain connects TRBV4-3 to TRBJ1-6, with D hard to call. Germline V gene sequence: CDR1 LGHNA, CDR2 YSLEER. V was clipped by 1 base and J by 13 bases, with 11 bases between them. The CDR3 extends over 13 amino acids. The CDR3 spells CASSQGTLYPLHF. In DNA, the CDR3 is TGCGCCAGCAGCCAAGGTACTTTGTACCCCCTCCACTTT.

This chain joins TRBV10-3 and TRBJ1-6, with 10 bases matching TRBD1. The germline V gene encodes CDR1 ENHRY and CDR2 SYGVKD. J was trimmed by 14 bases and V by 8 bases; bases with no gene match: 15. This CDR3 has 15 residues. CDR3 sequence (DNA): TGTGCCATCCGCAACACCGGGACAGGGGTTCAAGCCCTCCACTTT. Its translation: CAIRNTGTGVQALHF.

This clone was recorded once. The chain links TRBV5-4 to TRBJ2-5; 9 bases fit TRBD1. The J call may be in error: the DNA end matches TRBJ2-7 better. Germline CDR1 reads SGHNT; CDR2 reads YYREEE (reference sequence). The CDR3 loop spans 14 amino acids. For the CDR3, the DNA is TGTGCCAGCAGTTCCGGGACAGGGTCCTACGAGCAGTACTTC. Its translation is CASSSGTGSYEQYF.

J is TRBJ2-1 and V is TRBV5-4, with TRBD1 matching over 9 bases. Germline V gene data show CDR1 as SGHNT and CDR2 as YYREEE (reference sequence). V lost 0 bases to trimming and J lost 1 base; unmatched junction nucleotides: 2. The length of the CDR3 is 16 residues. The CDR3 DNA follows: TGTGCCAGCAGCTTGGAGGGACAGGGATCCTACAATGAGCAGTTCTTC. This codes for CASSLEGQGSYNEQFF.

The CDR3 loop reads CASSNSGLAYNEQFF. CDR3 coding DNA: TGCGCCAGCAGCAATTCGGGACTAGCCTACAATGAGCAGTTCTTC. This chain uses TRBV5-1 with TRBJ2-1; TRBD2 agrees at 8 bases. Germline V lookup: CDR1 SGHRS, CDR2 YFSETQ. Trimming cost V 4 bases and J 2 bases; bases outside gene matches: 5. This CDR3 comprises 15 residues.

The CDR3 loop is CAISDAGVADTQYF. The CDR3 nucleotides are TGTGCCATCAGTGACGCGGGAGTAGCAGATACGCAGTATTTT. J is TRBJ2-3 and V is TRBV10-3; 7 bases are shared with TRBD2. Per germline, CDR1 ENHRY and CDR2 SYGVKD. This CDR3 spans 14 amino acids. V shed 3 bases, J shed 4 bases, and the junction held 4 bases outside the gene matches.

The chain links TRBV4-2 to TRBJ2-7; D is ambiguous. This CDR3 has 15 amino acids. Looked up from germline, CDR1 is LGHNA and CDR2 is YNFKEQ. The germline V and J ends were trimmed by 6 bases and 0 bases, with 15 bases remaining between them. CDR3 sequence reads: CASRYQEGSSYEQYF. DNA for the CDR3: TGTGCCAGCAGATACCAGGAAGGCAGCTCCTACGAGCAGTACTTC.

The CDR3 coding sequence is TGTGCCAGCGGGCAGACAATCCCCAGTTACAATGAGCAGTTCTTC. It specifies CASGQTIPSYNEQFF. The chain joins TRBV21-1 to TRBJ2-1; TRBD1, as called in the table, went unchecked against the DNA. TRBV21-1 is labeled a pseudogene. This CDR3 has 15 amino acids.

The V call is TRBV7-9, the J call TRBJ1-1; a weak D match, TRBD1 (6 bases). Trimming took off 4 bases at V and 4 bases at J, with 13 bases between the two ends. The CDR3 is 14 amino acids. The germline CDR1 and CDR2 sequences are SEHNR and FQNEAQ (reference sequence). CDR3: CASSSHRASTEAFF. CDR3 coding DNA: TGTGCCAGCAGCTCTCACAGGGCGAGCACTGAAGCTTTCTTT.